The clone carrying this TCR beta chain was detected a few times. Germline CDR1 SEHNR, CDR2 FQNEAQ (reference sequence). After removal of 5 bases from V and 8 bases from J, the junction contained 4 bases not matched to a gene. The CDR3 has 12 residues. The sample belongs to a study of beta chain features in type 1 diabetes. Every bit of the isolated RNA underwent reverse transcription, so sequencing read expressed TCRB transcripts. Measured with immunoSEQ multiplex PCR; TCRdb has only the in-frame clones, and not every one. The sample contains roughly 400,000 clones, roughly 14% of which appear only once.

The sample consisted of naive CD4+ T cells from blood. The rearrangement uses TRBV7-9 and TRBJ1-2; TRBD1 matches 8 bases. The TCR was taken from a man under 40 in good health. The chain's CDR3 is CASSASGGGYTF. The DNA of the CDR3 is TGTGCCAGCAGCGCGTCAGGGGGCGGCTACACCTTC. Combining the CDR3 with reference TRBV7-9 and TRBJ1-2 gives the whole variable domain DTGVSQNPRHKITKRGQNVTFRCDPISEHNRLYWYRQTLGQGPEFLTYFQNEAQLEKSRLLSDRFSAERPKGSFSTLEIQRTEQGDSAMYLCASSASGGGYTFGSGTRLTVV.